These 23 T cell receptor beta chains were sequenced from one sample in a study of cytomegalovirus exposure and HLA in healthy donors. Sequencing used immunoSEQ multiplex PCR; TCRdb keeps in-frame clones, though not all of them. The repertoire holds around 62,000 clones, with around 89% as singletons. Specimen: PBMCs. Receptor source: a woman aged 18 to 35 in good health and CMV-seronegative.

This chain connects TRBV15 to TRBJ2-5; maybe TRBD2 (5 bases). The CDR3 runs 13 residues. Germline-derived CDR1 and CDR2 are LNHNV and YYDKDF (reference sequence). V lost 3 bases and J 5 bases, leaving 10 bases between the germline ends. The CDR3 protein is CATSSGGRETQYF. CDR3 nucleotide sequence: TGTGCCACCAGCAGCGGAGGTCGGGAGACCCAGTACTTC.

This clone was seen just once. The V and J genes are TRBV12-5 and TRBJ2-3; TRBD2 matches at 12 bases. Per germline, CDR1 LGHNT and CDR2 FRNRAP. This CDR3 is 16 amino acids long. The junction had 3 bases not matched to a gene; V was cut back by 4 bases and J by 1 base. CDR3 nucleotide sequence: TGTGCTAGTGGTTCCGGACTAGCGGGACGCACAGATACGCAGTATTTT. It is translated as CASGSGLAGRTDTQYF.

V gene TRBV5-6 combines with J gene TRBJ2-7, with TRBD2 matching 10 bases. CDR1 is SGHDT and CDR2 is YYEEEE in the germline V gene. This CDR3 is 15 amino acids long. With 4 bases clipped from V and 5 bases from J, the junction kept 9 bases outside the gene matches. The CDR3 DNA reads as TGTGCCAGCAGCAAAGGACTAGCGGTTTGGGACGAGCAGTACTTC. Residues: CASSKGLAVWDEQYF. Looking up the rest from reference TRBV5-6 and TRBJ2-7 gives the full variable domain: DAGVTQSPTHLIKTRGQQVTLRCSPKSGHDTVSWYQQALGQGPQFIFQYYEEEERQRGNFPDRFSGHQFPNYSSELNVNALLLGDSALYLCASSKGLAVWDEQYFGPGTRLTVT.

V gene TRBV11-1 combines with J gene TRBJ1-1; a possible D gene is TRBD1 (5 bases). The germline V and J ends were trimmed by 2 bases and 11 bases, with 12 bases remaining between them. This CDR3 has 12 amino acids. The V gene's germline CDR1 is SGHAT and CDR2 FQDESV (reference sequence). CDR3 region: CASSLQGPDAFF. CDR3 bases: TGTGCCAGCAGCTTACAGGGTCCCGATGCTTTCTTT.

This rearrangement joins TRBV30 to TRBJ2-5, with 8 nucleotides matching TRBD2. This CDR3 spans 13 amino acids. From germline, CDR1 is GTSNPN and CDR2 SVGIG (reference sequence). The junction had 8 bases not matched to a gene; V was cut back by 4 bases and J by 7 bases. CDR3 DNA sequence: TGTGCCTGGACAGAGGGACTAGAGGGGACCCAGTACTTC. Its translation is CAWTEGLEGTQYF.

J is TRBJ2-5 and V is TRBV25-1; no definite D call. The germline V gene encodes CDR1 MGHDK and CDR2 SYGVNS. This CDR3 is 11 amino acids long. V gave up 3 bases and J gave up 6 bases, with 5 bases separating them. CDR3 sequence: CASSDRQTQYF. CDR3 in DNA: TGTGCCAGCAGTGACCGTCAGACCCAGTACTTC. Full variable domain (rest looked up from reference TRBV25-1 and TRBJ2-5): EADIYQTPRYLVIGTGKKITLECSQTMGHDKMYWYQQDPGMELHLIHYSYGVNSTEKGDLSSESTVSRIRTEHFPLTLESARPSHTSQYLCASSDRQTQYFGPGTRLLVL.

This clone has a handful of counts. The chain carries TRBV11-2 and TRBJ1-1; D gene uncertain. Germline-derived CDR1 and CDR2 are SGHAT and FQNNGV. This CDR3 contains 12 residues. V was cut by 1 base and J by 8 bases, with 8 bases left in between. Here the CDR3 reads CASSLVFSEAFF. The CDR3 DNA is TGTGCCAGCAGCTTAGTTTTTTCAGAAGCTTTCTTT. Together with reference TRBV11-2 and TRBJ1-1, the CDR3 gives the full variable domain: EAGVAQSPRYKIIEKRQSVAFWCNPISGHATLYWYQQILGQGPKLLIQFQNNGVVDDSQLPKDRFSAERLKGVDSTLKIQPAKLEDSAVYLCASSLVFSEAFFGQGTRLTVV.

This chain uses TRBV4-1 with TRBJ2-2; the match to TRBD2 covers 10 bases. Germline V gives CDR1 MGHRA, CDR2 YSYEKL. There are 18 residues in the CDR3. V dropped 0 bases and J dropped 4; count of bases not matched to a gene: 8. The CDR3 reads CASSQDGLAGVGTGELFF. The CDR3 region has the DNA TGCGCCAGCAGCCAAGACGGGCTAGCGGGGGTGGGCACCGGGGAGCTGTTTTTT.

This clone came up once. Its ends do not fully match the called genes, so a read error is possible. The chain recombines TRBV5-8 with TRBJ1-3; the match to TRBD1 covers 9 bases. Germline-derived CDR1 and CDR2 are SGHTS and YDEGEE. This CDR3 has 15 residues. The CDR3 nucleotides are TGTGCCAGCACCTTGACAGGGGGCTCTGGAAACACCATATATTTT. This gives the protein CASTLTGGSGNTIYF.

The rearrangement links TRBV4-1 to TRBJ2-7, with 13 bases matching TRBD2. The V gene's germline CDR1 is MGHRA and CDR2 YSYEKL. The CDR3 length is 14 residues. After removal of 5 bases from V and 6 bases from J, the junction contained 4 bases not matched to a gene. The CDR3 loop is CASSAGLAGAEQYF. The CDR3 nucleotides are TGCGCCAGCAGCGCCGGACTAGCGGGAGCCGAGCAGTACTTC.

This sequence joins TRBV7-3 and TRBJ2-5; 7 bases line up with TRBD2. The CDR3 loop spans 15 amino acids. Germline V gene sequence: CDR1 SGHTA, CDR2 FQGTGA. V lost 0 bases to trimming and J lost 3 bases; unmatched junction nucleotides: 4. The CDR3 sequence is CASSLTLAVKETQYF. DNA of the CDR3: TGTGCCAGCAGCTTAACCCTAGCGGTCAAAGAGACCCAGTACTTC.

The gene calls are TRBV5-1 and TRBJ2-7; a possible D gene is TRBD2 (5 bases). Trimming shortened V by 4 bases and J by 6 bases, and 29 bases separated the two germline ends. CDR1 SGHRS and CDR2 YFSETQ come from the germline V gene. The CDR3 runs 18 residues. CDR3 DNA sequence: TGCGCCAGCAGCACGGACGGCGGAGGCCTAGGGAGCCTACGCGAGCAGTACTTC. Translating it yields CASSTDGGGLGSLREQYF.

The chain recombines TRBV7-2 with TRBJ1-1, with a weak D call TRBD1 (6 bases). The CDR3 extends over 12 amino acids. CDR1 and CDR2 from the germline V gene are SGHTA and FQGNSA. V was pared by 7 bases and J by 5 bases, with 11 bases between. The CDR3: CASKYRGTEAFF. In DNA form, the CDR3 reads TGTGCCAGCAAATATAGGGGGACTGAAGCTTTCTTT.

The chain employs TRBV7-3 and TRBJ2-7; TRBD1 aligns across 9 bases. Germline V gives CDR1 SGHTA, CDR2 FQGTGA. The junction had 6 bases not matched to a gene; V was cut back by 0 bases and J by 6 bases. The CDR3 has 15 residues. The CDR3 here is CASSLTTGGRGEQYF. CDR3 DNA sequence: TGTGCCAGCAGCTTAACAACAGGGGGCAGGGGCGAGCAGTACTTC.

In this sample, this clone turned up once. The V call is TRBV6-5, the J call TRBJ2-7, with TRBD1 identical over 7 bases. With 6 bases clipped from V and 6 bases from J, the junction kept 8 bases outside the gene matches. Germline values: CDR1 MNHEY, CDR2 SVGAGI. The CDR3 loop spans 13 amino acids. Here the CDR3 DNA reads TGTGCCAGCAGGCGAGGGACAGCCAGCGAGCAGTACTTC. This codes for CASRRGTASEQYF.

This chain uses TRBV2 with TRBJ1-2; D uncertain. The CDR3 runs 13 residues. Trimming left V 6 bases short and J 2 bases short, with 10 bases between. CDR1 is SNHLY and CDR2 is FYNNEI in the germline V gene. The CDR3 sequence: CASSPLSNYGYTF. CDR3 DNA: TGTGCCAGCAGCCCCCTGTCGAACTATGGCTACACCTTC.

This chain links TRBV27 with TRBJ2-1, with TRBD2 as a possible D gene (5 bases). CDR3 length: 14 amino acids. CDR1 and CDR2 from the germline V gene are MNHEY and SMNVEV (reference sequence). Trimming removed 5 bases from V and 4 bases from J, with 12 bases in between. The CDR3 DNA is TGTGCCAGCAGTCCTTACCGGGAATACAATGAGCAGTTCTTC. It translates to CASSPYREYNEQFF.

This chain joins TRBV2 and TRBJ1-2; D possibly corresponds to TRBD1 (5 bases). This CDR3 is built from 13 residues. Per germline, CDR1 SNHLY and CDR2 FYNNEI. V was trimmed by 9 bases and J by 7 bases, leaving 18 bases between them. The CDR3 nucleotides read TGTGCCAGGGTCGGGGGTCGCCTTCGTGGCTACACCTTC. It specifies CARVGGRLRGYTF.

This rearrangement joins TRBV5-5 to TRBJ1-4, with TRBD1 as a possible D gene (6 bases). CDR3 length: 15 residues. Per germline, CDR1 SGHKS and CDR2 YYEKEE (reference sequence). Trimming stripped 0 bases from V and 8 bases from J, with 14 bases between. The CDR3 DNA is TGTGCCAGCAGCTTGGGGGGCAGGGGAGTCGAAAAACTGTTTTTT. It encodes CASSLGGRGVEKLFF.

This clone was counted a single time. The rearrangement uses TRBV6-1 and TRBJ2-1; TRBD1 matches at 7 bases. Germline CDR1 reads MNHNS; CDR2 reads SASEGT. V was clipped by 6 bases and J by 0 bases; unmatched bases: 5. CDR3 length equals 15 residues. This CDR3 reads CASRKGQNSYNEQFF. CDR3 nucleotides: TGTGCCAGCAGGAAGGGACAGAACTCCTACAATGAGCAGTTCTTC.

The rearrangement links TRBV7-9 to TRBJ1-1; 8 positions match TRBD1. V was clipped by 5 bases and J by 0 bases; unmatched bases: 5. This CDR3 is 15 amino acids long. Germline V lookup: CDR1 SEHNR, CDR2 FQNEAQ (reference sequence). The DNA for the CDR3 is TGTGCCAGCAGCGGGACAGGTTACATGAACACTGAAGCTTTCTTT. Translating gives CASSGTGYMNTEAFF.

The V gene is TRBV5-1, the J gene TRBJ2-1, with TRBD2 identical over 7 bases. Losses at the gene ends were 3 bases for V and 3 bases for J; bases not matched to a gene: 9. The germline CDR1 and CDR2 sequences are SGHRS and YFSETQ. The CDR3 contains 16 residues. The chain's CDR3 is CASSSEAGFLYNEQFF. Written as DNA, the CDR3 is TGCGCCAGCAGCTCCGAAGCGGGATTCCTCTACAATGAGCAGTTCTTC.

V gene TRBV27 combines with J gene TRBJ1-2, with TRBD1 identical over 8 bases. The CDR3 runs 14 residues. V dropped 5 bases and J dropped 6; count of bases not matched to a gene: 8. In germline, CDR1 is MNHEY, CDR2 SMNVEV (reference sequence). In nucleotides, the CDR3 is TGTGCCAGCAGTCCCTGGACAGGGTTGGATGGCTACACCTTC. This gives the protein CASSPWTGLDGYTF.